The 26 T cell receptor beta chains reported below all come from one sample, sequenced in a study of blood T cells in healthy people across ages. A second roughly 6 to 11 cycle PCR used barcoded and J-beta primers. A single record per CDR3 protein comes from TCRdb applying MiXCR to the 5' RACE reads. This repertoire shows approximately 900,000 distinct CDR3 sequences, around 46% found once; its top ten account for around 15%. The sequencing input was blood. These receptors came from a man younger than 45 in good health.

This clonotype was seen a few times. The chain carries TRBV4-1 and TRBJ2-7; a possible D gene is TRBD1 (5 bases). The CDR3 spans 13 residues. Germline V gene data show CDR1 as MGHRA and CDR2 as YSYEKL. V dropped 0 bases and J dropped 3 bases, with 6 bases sitting between them. As DNA, the CDR3 is TGCGCCAGCAGCCAAGAACAGGACTACGAGCAGTACTTC. Encoded protein: CASSQEQDYEQYF.

This chain connects TRBV12-5 to TRBJ2-3; no definite D call. The CDR3 has 12 residues. Trimming took off 2 bases at V and 6 bases at J, with 6 bases between the two ends. Germline V CDR1 and CDR2: LGHNT, FRNRAP. The CDR3, as DNA: TGTGCTAGTGGTTTGTCCCCCGATACGCAGTATTTT. It encodes CASGLSPDTQYF.

The chain employs TRBV28 and TRBJ2-2; 7 bases are shared with TRBD1. Germline trimming cut 6 bases from V and 1 base from J; bases unmatched to any gene: 5. The germline V gene encodes CDR1 MDHEN and CDR2 SYDVKM. The CDR3 has 15 amino acids. CDR3 protein: CASRTDRVNTGELFF. Here the CDR3 DNA reads TGTGCCAGCAGAACCGACAGGGTGAACACCGGGGAGCTGTTTTTT.

This sequence joins TRBV13 and TRBJ2-3; 15 bases are a match to TRBD2. The CDR3 contains 16 residues. Trimming took 6 bases from V and 5 from J; bases not matched to a gene: 6. Germline lookup yields CDR1 PRHDT and CDR2 FYEKMQ (reference sequence). The CDR3 here is CASRRPGLAGGDTQYF. CDR3 coding DNA: TGTGCCAGCAGGCGACCGGGACTAGCGGGGGGAGATACGCAGTATTTT.

The chain couples TRBV25-1 to TRBJ1-2; D not certain. The CDR3 is made up of 13 amino acids. From germline, CDR1 is MGHDK and CDR2 SYGVNS. The V gene lost 2 bases and the J gene lost 7 bases, with 11 bases spanning the gap. The CDR3 sequence: CASSERSLSGYTF. In DNA form, the CDR3 reads TGTGCCAGCAGTGAAAGGAGTCTCAGTGGCTACACCTTC.

This clonotype has just a few counts. The rearrangement links TRBV21-1 to TRBJ2-7. TRBV21-1 is termed a pseudogene. This CDR3 region has 13 residues. CDR3 region: CASFTIRFYEQYF. The CDR3 DNA is TGTGCCAGCTTTACAATAAGGTTCTACGAGCAGTACTTC.

The chain is built from TRBV27 and TRBJ2-3; 7 bases are a match to TRBD2. This CDR3 comprises 18 residues. Trimming at V came to 6 bases and at J to 4 bases, leaving 19 bases not matched to a gene. From germline, CDR1 is MNHEY and CDR2 SMNVEV (reference sequence). CDR3: CASSRNAPAGSWADTQYF. The CDR3 DNA reads as TGTGCCAGCAGCCGAAACGCCCCAGCGGGATCCTGGGCAGATACGCAGTATTTT.

The CDR3: CASSLQYTSGQRGYGYTF. The CDR3 nucleotides read TGTGCCAGCAGCCTCCAATATACATCGGGACAGAGAGGCTATGGCTACACCTTC. This chain links TRBV7-3 with TRBJ1-2, with 7 bases fitting TRBD1. Germline V gene lookup returns CDR1 SGHTA and CDR2 FQGTGA. The CDR3 sequence is 18 residues long. V lost 5 bases, J lost 4 bases, and 19 bases stayed unmatched.

This chain joins TRBV7-2 and TRBJ2-7, with 13 bases identical to TRBD2. This CDR3 contains 17 residues. Per the germline V gene, CDR1 is SGHTA and CDR2 is FQGNSA. V was pared by 5 bases and J by 6 bases, with 13 bases of the junction left unmatched. CDR3 sequence (DNA): TGTGCCAGCAGCCCCGGGACTAGCGGGGCCTCAATACGCGAGCAGTACTTC. Its protein is CASSPGTSGASIREQYF.

The gene calls are TRBV6-6 and TRBJ1-2, with 10 bases matching TRBD1. Germline CDR1 and CDR2: MNHNY and SVGAGI (reference sequence). There are 17 residues in the CDR3. Trimming took 0 bases from V and 2 from J; bases not matched to a gene: 6. CDR3 region: CASSYSGDRGGNYGYTF. CDR3 sequence (DNA): TGTGCCAGCAGTTACTCGGGGGACAGGGGAGGGAACTATGGCTACACCTTC.

The genes are TRBV13 and TRBJ1-5; the D gene is possibly TRBD1 (6 bases). The length of the CDR3 is 15 residues. The V end was cut by 5 bases, the J end by 3 bases, with 14 bases between. The germline gives CDR1 PRHDT, CDR2 FYEKMQ (reference sequence). The CDR3 DNA reads TGTGCCAGCAGCCGGGGACAAAATCCCAATCAGCCCCAGCATTTT. Translation gives CASSRGQNPNQPQHF.

V is TRBV7-9 and J is TRBJ2-5; 10 bases are a match to TRBD1. Matching the DNA end better, TRBJ2-7 makes the J call doubtful. In germline, CDR1 is SEHNR, CDR2 FQNEAQ (reference sequence). This CDR3 is built from 15 residues. The CDR3, as DNA: TGTGCCAGCAGGCCTGGGACAGGGGAGGGATACGAGCAGTACTTC. Amino acids: CASRPGTGEGYEQYF.

This clonotype was observed at least ten times. This chain connects TRBV12-3 or TRBV12-4 to TRBJ1-5, with D maybe TRBD1 (6 bases). The V end lost 1 base, the J end lost 7 bases, and 11 bases lay between the germline ends. CDR3 length: 14 residues. The CDR3 spells CASSLGGGGQPQHF. CDR3 nucleotide sequence: TGTGCCAGCAGTTTAGGAGGGGGAGGGCAGCCCCAGCATTTT.

The chain carries TRBV7-9 and TRBJ2-1; 8 bases agree with TRBD2. V lost 10 bases to trimming and J lost 5 bases; unmatched junction nucleotides: 22. CDR3 length equals 18 residues. Germline loops: CDR1 SEHNR, CDR2 FQNEAQ (reference sequence). The CDR3 region is CANPPSGGSVDPNNEQFF. The CDR3 DNA reads TGTGCCAACCCCCCCAGCGGGGGTAGCGTCGATCCGAACAATGAGCAGTTCTTC.

The chain is built from TRBV4-3 and TRBJ1-1; maybe TRBD1 (5 bases). The CDR3 runs to 15 residues. V was trimmed by 5 bases and J by 0 bases, leaving 13 bases between them. The V gene's germline CDR1 is LGHNA and CDR2 YSLEER. The CDR3 loop reads CASSSTRVLNTEAFF. CDR3 DNA: TGCGCCAGCAGCTCCACCAGGGTTCTGAACACTGAAGCTTTCTTT.

The gene calls are TRBV27 and TRBJ1-1; 7 bases match TRBD1. This CDR3 comprises 18 residues. Per germline, CDR1 MNHEY and CDR2 SMNVEV (reference sequence). The J segment lost 0 bases and the V segment lost 4 bases, leaving 14 bases of the junction unmatched. The chain's CDR3 is CASSWGARGGSVNTEAFF. CDR3 nucleotides: TGTGCCAGCAGTTGGGGGGCCCGAGGGGGCAGTGTGAACACTGAAGCTTTCTTT.

This clonotype occurred a few times. This rearrangement joins TRBV10-3 to TRBJ2-7; possibly TRBD1 or TRBD2 for D (5 bases each). Trimming cost V 0 bases and J 6 bases, with 15 bases left between them. CDR3 length equals 15 residues. CDR1 and CDR2 from the germline V gene are ENHRY and SYGVKD. The CDR3 DNA reads TGTGCCATCAGTGAGTCGGGTCGGGGCTTGGGCGAGCAGTACTTC. Protein product: CAISESGRGLGEQYF.

The chain employs TRBV7-2 and TRBJ1-5; 7 nucleotides agree with TRBD1. This CDR3 spans 15 amino acids. The V gene end was trimmed by 5 bases and the J gene end by 4 bases; junction bases not matched to a gene: 8. Germline CDR1 is SGHTA and CDR2 is FQGNSA. CDR3 loop: CASSLRTGENQPQHF. CDR3 bases: TGTGCCAGCAGCCTGAGGACAGGAGAAAATCAGCCCCAGCATTTT.

The chain carries TRBV10-3 and TRBJ2-3, with 8 bases identical to TRBD2. J lost 4 bases, V lost 3 bases, and 3 bases had no gene match. Germline loops: CDR1 ENHRY, CDR2 SYGVKD. There are 14 residues in the CDR3. This CDR3 is CAISDRTSPDTQYF. In nucleotides, the CDR3 is TGTGCCATCAGTGATCGGACTAGCCCAGATACGCAGTATTTT.

The rearrangement joins TRBV20-1 to TRBJ2-5; maybe TRBD2 (6 bases). In germline, CDR1 is DFQATT, CDR2 SNEGSKA (reference sequence). The V end lost 0 bases, the J end lost 4 bases, and 18 bases lay between the germline ends. This CDR3 spans 16 amino acids. The CDR3 DNA follows: TGCAGTGCTAGAGACACGGTGGGAGGAACTGGAGAGACCCAGTACTTC. This gives the protein CSARDTVGGTGETQYF.

This clonotype was counted between two and nine times. The chain recombines TRBV7-3 with TRBJ2-1, with 10 positions matching TRBD2. With 5 bases clipped from V and 7 bases from J, the junction kept 8 bases outside the gene matches. The CDR3 is 15 residues long. The germline V gene has CDR1 SGHTA and CDR2 FQGTGA. CDR3 bases: TGTGCCAGCAGCAAGGCTAGCGGGGGCCCAAATGAGCAGTTCTTC. Translated: CASSKASGGPNEQFF.

V is TRBV6-2 or TRBV6-3 and J is TRBJ2-1; tentative D call: TRBD1 (6 bases). V gave up 9 bases and J gave up 0 bases, with 15 bases separating them. The length of the CDR3 is 15 residues. Germline V gene data show CDR1 as MNHEY and CDR2 as SVGEGT. The CDR3 DNA reads as TGTGCCAGGGCTTTGGGGGCGAGCTCCTACAATGAGCAGTTCTTC. Its protein is CARALGASSYNEQFF.

This clonotype has a handful of counts. The chain uses TRBV6-6 and TRBJ1-5; D is undetermined. The CDR3 runs to 15 residues. The V gene's germline CDR1 is MNHNY and CDR2 SVGAGI (reference sequence). Trimming removed 4 bases at V and 0 bases at J, with 10 bases between. The CDR3 protein is CASSSGRNSNQPQHF. CDR3 DNA: TGTGCCAGCAGTTCCGGACGGAATAGCAATCAGCCCCAGCATTTT.

The chain combines TRBV3-1 with TRBJ2-5; D uncertain. Per the germline V gene, CDR1 is LGHDT and CDR2 is YNNKEL (reference sequence). Trimming took off 11 bases at V and 5 bases at J, with 12 bases between the two ends. This CDR3 spans 11 amino acids. CDR3 coding DNA: TGTGCCGGCATCGTAGGTGAGACCCAGTACTTC. It specifies CAGIVGETQYF.

This clonotype showed up many times. The chain recombines TRBV3-1 with TRBJ2-7; 7 positions match TRBD1. Trimming removed 2 bases from V and 1 base from J; junction bases left unmatched: 5. Germline loops: CDR1 LGHDT, CDR2 YNNKEL (reference sequence). The CDR3 length is 15 residues. CDR3 sequence reads: CASSQQRGPSYEQYF. The CDR3 DNA follows: TGTGCCAGCAGCCAACAAAGGGGGCCATCCTACGAGCAGTACTTC.

The sample holds a few counts of this clonotype. This chain links TRBV29-1 with TRBJ2-1; 10 nucleotides align to TRBD2. CDR3 size: 14 residues. J gave up 1 base and V 7 bases, and 4 bases lay outside the gene matches. Germline-derived CDR1 and CDR2 are SQVTM and ANQGSEA. The CDR3 protein is CSGFSGGSYNEQFF. CDR3 sequence (DNA): TGCAGCGGATTTAGCGGGGGGTCCTACAATGAGCAGTTCTTC.